This T cell receptor beta chain came from a study of T cells after yellow fever vaccination (dated by TCRdb to the late 2010s). Some background on the complete study: Using CD3, CD45RA, CCR7 and CD95 staining, memory subsets (EM, EMRA, CM and Tscm) were sorted on a BD FACS Aria III. Libraries from fractions with low cell numbers were prepared with the SMART-Seq v4 Ultra Low Input RNA kit. To follow T-cell clones before and after primary and booster YFV17D yellow fever vaccination, bulk TCR alpha and beta repertoires were sequenced over time. Two healthy male donors, one aged 18 to 30 and one aged 30 to 40 years, were included in the cohort. Bulk PBMC replicates and cell subsets were isolated from blood drawn at multiple timepoints before and after both primary and secondary immunization. Sorting of memory subsets took place on days 0, 15 and 45 and at 18 months after primary vaccination, as well as on days 0, 15 and 45 after the 30-year booster. Summary of the overall study and its limitations: On day 0, almost all vaccine-responding clonotypes were below detection in the sorted memory subsets. Compared with the primary T-cell response, the secondary T-cell response was faster but weaker, reaching its peak on day 5 rather than on day 15. A small fraction of clonotypes showed up in both the CD4 and CD8 compartments, probably as a result of convergent recombination. Most clones expanded after primary vaccination were re-detected after the booster (approximately 95% of CD4 and around 86% of CD8), suggesting broad memory maintenance. Because only a couple of donors were included in the study, the extent to which the findings can be generalized is limited. FACS-sorted repertoires could contain abundant contaminating clonotypes from the bulk population, so computational filtering was required.

CDR1 LGHDT and CDR2 YNNKEL were looked up in the germline V gene (reference sequence). V is reduced by 0 bases and J by 11 bases, leaving a spacing of 14 bases between them. The cysteine opens and the phenylalanine closes a CDR3 of 14 amino acids. Solely the CDR3 DNA is kept, with 42 bases framed from the first base. This clonotype was seen at least ten times. The input lacks base qualities; no much larger clone sits a single base away. TCR cDNA was made using 5'RACE template switching, a step that added a universal primer site and unique molecular identifiers. Priming for cDNA synthesis came from both the TCR alpha and TCR beta constant segments. Two PCR steps were used to amplify libraries, with sample barcodes and sequencing adapters being added in the second step. Sequencing of the libraries was done on either Illumina HiSeq 2500 (2x100 bp) or NovaSeq (2x150 bp). The study's own analysis went as follows. MIGEC handled demultiplexing of reads and collapsing into UMI consensus sequences, while MiXCR performed V(D)J alignment. Clonotypes responding to the vaccine were identified with edgeR on replicate PBMC samples, with the criteria of FDR below 0.01 and a log2 fold change above 5 up to day 15. Each bulk clonotype was labeled CD4 or CD8 based on which sequenced repertoire, CD4 or CD8, contained the clonotype at higher abundance. To estimate the distribution of each clone across memory phenotypes, clonotype frequencies in memory subsets were weighted by FACS-sorted cell numbers. TCRdb trimmed the raw reads at Q25, called clones with MiXCR and kept productive beta chains. Each CDR3 protein appears once, grouped with its most common genes and DNA. What appears here as the V and J calls and clone size reflects TCRdb's work, not the paper's. The sample records around 26,000 distinct CDR3 sequences, less than 3.5% of which are singletons. The top ten constitute 0.75% to 1% of the sample.

The treatment or condition label, read with the paper, signifies: live attenuated yellow fever vaccine strain. A standard Ficoll-Paque protocol was used to isolate PBMCs from peripheral blood. For sorted memory subsets, RNA extraction was done with the RNeasy Micro Kit. The chain joins TRBV3-1 to TRBJ2-1; TRBD1 might be the D gene, on 6 matching bases. Sequencing was performed on PBMCs, either bulk or a sorted T-cell subset (CD4+, CD8+, memory, or dextramer-sorted; not recorded which), taken about 49 days after the first yellow fever vaccination. The TCR originated in a man younger than 35 who received the YFV17D yellow fever vaccine. In nucleotide form, the sequence is TGTGCCAGCAGCCAAGAGCAGGGCAGGGGAAAGCAGTTCTTC. Its amino acids are CASSQEQGRGKQFF.